The 7 T cell receptor beta chains below all came from one sample that was sequenced in a study of blood T cell repertoires in COVID-19. Sequenced by immunoSEQ multiplex PCR; TCRdb stores in-frame clones only, minus some. The table includes 300,000 or so clones, 70% to 90% detected once. Sequences were obtained from PBMCs or T cells enriched from blood (not recorded which). Receptors were obtained from a woman aged 25 to 39 who had recovered from COVID-19.

CDR3 bases: TGCGCCAGCAGCCAAGAGGCGGGGCACTATGGCTACACCTTC. Its translation is CASSQEAGHYGYTF. The rearrangement joins TRBV4-3 to TRBJ1-2; TRBD1 might be the D (5 bases). CDR1 and CDR2 from the germline V gene are LGHNA and YSLEER. The CDR3 totals 14 residues. V gave up 0 bases and J gave up 3 bases, with 8 bases separating them.

The chain links TRBV24-1 to TRBJ1-1, with TRBD1 matching 12 bases. This CDR3 is 12 amino acids long. Germline V lookup: CDR1 KGHDR, CDR2 SFDVKD. Here the CDR3 DNA reads TGTGGGGACAGGGGGCAAGGGGCTGAAGCTTTCTTT. It translates to CGDRGQGAEAFF.

The chain is built from TRBV2 and TRBJ1-6; D remains unclear. Germline assignment: CDR1 SNHLY and CDR2 FYNNEI. V lost 5 bases and J 7 bases, leaving 9 bases between the germline ends. The CDR3 totals 13 residues. CDR3 sequence: CASSREGNSPLHF. CDR3 DNA sequence: TGTGCCAGCAGTCGGGAAGGCAATTCACCCCTCCACTTT.

The chain combines TRBV6-1 with TRBJ1-5, with D perhaps TRBD1 (6 bases). CDR1 and CDR2 from the germline V gene are MNHNS and SASEGT. The CDR3 is 19 amino acids. The V end was cut by 0 bases, the J end by 0 bases, with 18 bases between. The CDR3 spells CASSEAPQGTYNSNQPQHF. As DNA, the CDR3 is TGTGCCAGCAGTGAAGCGCCCCAGGGGACCTACAATAGCAATCAGCCCCAGCATTTT.

The chain couples TRBV19 to TRBJ1-4; tentatively, D is TRBD1 (5 bases). The V and J ends lost 6 bases and 7 bases respectively, with 12 bases between them. This CDR3 is 13 amino acids long. Germline V gene lookup returns CDR1 LNHDA and CDR2 SQIVND (reference sequence). In DNA form, the CDR3 reads TGTGCCAGTAGGAAGGGGCCGGGTGAAAAACTGTTTTTT. Protein: CASRKGPGEKLFF.

The V gene is TRBV29-1, the J gene TRBJ2-5, with 12 bases aligning to TRBD2. CDR3 length: 15 amino acids. Germline trimming cut 1 base from V and 5 bases from J; bases unmatched to any gene: 5. Germline CDR1 and CDR2: SQVTM and ANQGSEA. The CDR3 nucleotides are TGCAGCGTTGAAGCCAGGACTAGCGGGGTTGAGACCCAGTACTTC. This codes for CSVEARTSGVETQYF.

The chain is built from TRBV7-9 and TRBJ2-7; possible D gene TRBD2, 5 bases. Looked up from germline, CDR1 is SEHNR and CDR2 is FQNEAQ (reference sequence). The CDR3 covers 14 residues. V was trimmed by 1 base and J by 3 bases, leaving 10 bases between them. The CDR3 DNA sequence: TGTGCCAGCAGCTTAGAAGCCGGACTCTACGAGCAGTACTTC. The encoded protein is CASSLEAGLYEQYF.